Below, 21 T cell receptor beta chains from the same sample are listed, as sequenced in a study of blood T cell repertoires in COVID-19 (dated by TCRdb to 2019 to 2021). The library was generated by the immunoSEQ multiplex PCR assay. TCRdb mirrors the immuneACCESS table, restricted to in-frame sequences. Some clones are absent from its copies; in checked studies, under half trace to an unresolved V gene, and the reason for the others is unknown. Within this sample are about 340,000 clones, with about four fifths of them counted one time only. The ten top clones hold about 2.7% of the sample. The sequencing sample was made of peripheral blood. These receptors all stem from a man aged 25-40 years with active or convalescent COVID-19.

The rearrangement links TRBV19 to TRBJ1-1; 10 positions agree with TRBD1. Germline V CDR1 and CDR2: LNHDA, SQIVND (reference sequence). V was clipped by 7 bases and J by 4 bases; unmatched bases: 3. The CDR3 runs to 13 residues. Written as DNA, the CDR3 is TGTGCCAGTACCCGGACAGGGGGCACTGAAGCTTTCTTT. It codes for CASTRTGGTEAFF. Full variable domain (missing parts from reference TRBV19 and TRBJ1-1): DGGITQSPKYLFRKEGQNVTLSCEQNLNHDAMYWYRQDPGQGLRLIYYSQIVNDFQKGDIAEGYSVSREKKESFPLTVTSAQKNPTAFYLCASTRTGGTEAFFGQGTRLTVV.

The J gene is TRBJ2-7, the V gene TRBV10-3, with 8 bases matching TRBD2. V lost 6 bases, J lost 4 bases, and 5 bases stayed unmatched. CDR3 size: 13 residues. The germline gives CDR1 ENHRY, CDR2 SYGVKD. As DNA, the CDR3 is TGTGCCATCAGCGGGAGGGCCTCTTACGAGCAGTACTTC. Amino acids: CAISGRASYEQYF.

The chain combines TRBV7-6 with TRBJ1-6; 8 bases are shared with TRBD1. The CDR3 runs 17 residues. Germline V gene sequence: CDR1 SGHVS, CDR2 FNYEAQ. V was clipped by 0 bases and J by 2 bases; unmatched bases: 3. CDR3 sequence (DNA): TGTGCCAGCAGCTTAGCCGACAGGGGACCCTATAATTCACCCCTCCACTTT. Protein: CASSLADRGPYNSPLHF.

J is TRBJ1-2 and V is TRBV3-1 (or the pseudogene TRBV3-2); no firm D call. Germline values: CDR1 LGHDT, CDR2 YNNKEL (reference sequence). The CDR3 is 12 amino acids. V lost 1 base and J 8 bases, leaving 8 bases between the germline ends. DNA of the CDR3: TGTGCCAGCAGCCAAGGTGCGGGAGGCTACACCTTC. Translation: CASSQGAGGYTF.

The chain joins TRBV6-5 to TRBJ1-2; D unresolved. This CDR3 region has 12 residues. The germline gives CDR1 MNHEY, CDR2 SVGAGI. With 7 bases removed from V and 5 bases from J, the gap between germline ends came to 11 bases. For the CDR3, the DNA is TGTGCCAGCAATCCCTTTACATATGGCTACACCTTC. This gives the protein CASNPFTYGYTF.

V and J are TRBV5-1 and TRBJ1-5, with 7 bases aligning to TRBD1. From germline, CDR1 is SGHRS and CDR2 YFSETQ. CDR3 size: 16 residues. V lost 4 bases and J lost 0; bases outside the gene matches: 7. CDR3 bases: TGCGCCAGCAGCCCCGGGACAGCCTATAGCAATCAGCCCCAGCATTTT. It translates to CASSPGTAYSNQPQHF. The full variable domain, with the rest looked up from reference TRBV5-1 and TRBJ1-5, is KAGVTQTPRYLIKTRGQQVTLSCSPISGHRSVSWYQQTPGQGLQFLFEYFSETQRNKGNFPGRFSGRQFSNSRSEMNVSTLELGDSALYLCASSPGTAYSNQPQHFGDGTRLSIL.

The chain joins TRBV19 to TRBJ2-3, with 8 positions matching TRBD2. V lost 11 bases and J lost 5; bases outside the gene matches: 9. This CDR3 comprises 13 residues. The germline gives CDR1 LNHDA, CDR2 SQIVND (reference sequence). Here the CDR3 DNA reads TGTGCCGCACGGACTAGCCCGGGAGATACGCAGTATTTT. Encoded protein: CAARTSPGDTQYF.

The V gene is TRBV6-5, the J gene TRBJ2-1; no definite D call. This CDR3 is 11 amino acids long. Trimming took off 6 bases at V and 4 bases at J, with 4 bases between the two ends. In germline, CDR1 is MNHEY, CDR2 SVGAGI. The CDR3 coding sequence is TGTGCCAGCAGACAATACAATGAGCAGTTCTTC. The encoded protein is CASRQYNEQFF.

V usage is TRBV4-3 and J usage is TRBJ2-3, with 7 bases matching TRBD2. The ends lost 4 bases at V and 4 bases at J; junction bases unmatched: 5. The CDR3 has 14 amino acids. Germline CDR1 reads LGHNA; CDR2 reads YSLEER. The CDR3 sequence: CASSPGEGPDTQYF. Written as DNA, the CDR3 is TGCGCCAGCAGCCCCGGGGAGGGACCAGATACGCAGTATTTT.

The V and J genes are TRBV7-2 and TRBJ2-1; tentative D call: TRBD2 (5 bases). CDR1 SGHTA and CDR2 FQGNSA come from the germline V gene. The CDR3 consists of 14 residues. The V end lost 5 bases, the J end lost 9 bases, and 17 bases lay between the germline ends. DNA for the CDR3: TGTGCCAGCAGCCGCAGCGGAGCGTGGAGTGAGCAGTTCTTC. Translation: CASSRSGAWSEQFF.

This clone appeared once. The gene calls are TRBV6-6 and TRBJ2-5; no reliable D call. The germline V gene encodes CDR1 MNHNY and CDR2 SVGAGI (reference sequence). The ends were cut back, 5 bases at V and 5 bases at J, with 15 bases in the middle. This CDR3 is built from 14 residues. The CDR3 coding sequence is TGTGCCAGCAGTACGACACTCACGACGGAGACCCAGTACTTC. Its protein product is CASSTTLTTETQYF.

V usage is TRBV7-2 and J usage is TRBJ2-7; 8 bases match TRBD1. The junction had 1 base not matched to a gene; V was cut back by 3 bases and J by 3 bases. CDR3 length: 13 amino acids. Germline loops: CDR1 SGHTA, CDR2 FQGNSA. In DNA, the CDR3 is TGTGCCAGCAGCTTCGACAGGGGCTACGAGCAGTACTTC. Its translation is CASSFDRGYEQYF.

With respect to this clone: Germline is not matched at one junction end, which may reflect a read error. This chain's CDR3 is CASSVRSQGGYGHTF. The CDR3 bases are TGTGCCAGCAGCGTAAGAAGCCAGGGGGGCTATGGCCACACCTTC. The rearrangement joins TRBV9 to TRBJ1-2; 7 nucleotides match TRBD1. Germline V lookup: CDR1 SGDLS, CDR2 YYNGEE. This CDR3 is 15 amino acids long.

The chain is built from TRBV4-2 and TRBJ1-1; D is possibly TRBD1 (6 bases). Trimming stripped 3 bases from V and 6 bases from J, with 17 bases between. This CDR3 is built from 15 residues. Germline V gene data show CDR1 as LGHNA and CDR2 as YNFKEQ. CDR3 nucleotides: TGTGCCAGCAGCCATGGGGCACGGGAGGGGGCTGAAGCTTTCTTT. This encodes CASSHGAREGAEAFF.

This clone was seen once. CDR3 amino acids: CATSLRDKNEKLFF. The CDR3 DNA follows: TGTGCCACCAGCCTCCGGGACAAGAATGAAAAACTGTTTTTT. The V call is TRBV24-1, the J call TRBJ1-4; a possible D gene is TRBD1 (6 bases). CDR1 is KGHDR and CDR2 is SFDVKD in the germline V gene. The CDR3 is 14 residues long. The V and J ends lost 7 bases and 5 bases respectively, with 13 bases between them.

This rearrangement joins TRBV30 to TRBJ2-1; no clear D gene. This CDR3 comprises 16 residues. In germline, CDR1 is GTSNPN, CDR2 SVGIG (reference sequence). V lost 3 bases to trimming and J lost 2 bases, with 17 bases between them. CDR3 region: CAWRLRLASPYNEQFF. CDR3 DNA: TGTGCCTGGAGACTGAGACTCGCCTCTCCCTACAATGAGCAGTTCTTC.

This clone has only one observation. The rearrangement uses TRBV6-5 and TRBJ2-7, with TRBD1 matching 8 bases. From germline, CDR1 is MNHEY and CDR2 SVGAGI. V lost 6 bases and J lost 1; bases outside the gene matches: 8. The CDR3 sequence is 15 residues long. The CDR3 reads CASSLTGERSYEQYF. The DNA of the CDR3 is TGTGCCAGCAGCTTGACAGGGGAAAGGTCCTACGAGCAGTACTTC.

The genes are TRBV7-7 and TRBJ2-1; TRBD2 matches at 8 bases. This CDR3 is 16 amino acids long. Germline-derived CDR1 and CDR2 are SSHAT and FNYEAQ (reference sequence). V shed 0 bases and J 6 bases; nucleotides not matched to a gene: 7. This chain's CDR3 is CASSLADGTRGNEQFF. CDR3 in DNA: TGTGCCAGCAGCTTAGCAGACGGGACTAGGGGCAATGAGCAGTTCTTC.

The chain has TRBV19 and TRBJ1-2, with 8 bases that match TRBD1. Germline trimming cut 5 bases from V and 2 bases from J; bases unmatched to any gene: 4. CDR1 and CDR2 from the germline V gene are LNHDA and SQIVND (reference sequence). The CDR3 extends over 14 amino acids. The CDR3 is CASSAQGANYGYTF. For the CDR3, the DNA is TGTGCCAGTAGTGCCCAGGGGGCCAACTATGGCTACACCTTC.

This clone was seen a single time. This chain uses TRBV7-6 with TRBJ2-5; a weak D match, TRBD2 (6 bases). Per germline, CDR1 SGHVS and CDR2 FNYEAQ. V lost 2 bases and J lost 5, with 15 bases in between. The CDR3 runs to 15 residues. The DNA for the CDR3 is TGTGCCAGCAGCTTACGAAGGAGGGGAGAGGAGACCCAGTACTTC. Residues: CASSLRRRGEETQYF.

This chain uses TRBV28 with TRBJ1-3; unclear D gene. Germline assignment: CDR1 MDHEN and CDR2 SYDVKM. V lost 4 bases and J 3 bases, leaving 7 bases between the germline ends. The CDR3 is 13 residues long. CDR3 DNA sequence: TGTGCCAGCAGTTCGGTACTTGGAAACACCATATATTTT. Translating gives CASSSVLGNTIYF.